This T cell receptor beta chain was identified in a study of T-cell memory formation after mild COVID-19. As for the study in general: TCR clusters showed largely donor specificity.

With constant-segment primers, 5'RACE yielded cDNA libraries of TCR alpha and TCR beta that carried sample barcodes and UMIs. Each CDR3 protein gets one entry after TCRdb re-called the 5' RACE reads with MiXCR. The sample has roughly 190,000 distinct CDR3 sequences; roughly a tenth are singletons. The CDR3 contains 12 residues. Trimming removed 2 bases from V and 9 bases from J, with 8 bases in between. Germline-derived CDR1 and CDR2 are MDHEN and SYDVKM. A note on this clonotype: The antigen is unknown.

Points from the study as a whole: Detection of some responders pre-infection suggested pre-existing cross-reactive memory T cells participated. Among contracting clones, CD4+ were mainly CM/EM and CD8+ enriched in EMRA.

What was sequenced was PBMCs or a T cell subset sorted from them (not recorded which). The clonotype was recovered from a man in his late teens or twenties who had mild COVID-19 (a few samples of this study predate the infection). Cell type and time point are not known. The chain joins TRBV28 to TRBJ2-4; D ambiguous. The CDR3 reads CASSLTNGIQYF. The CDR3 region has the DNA TGTGCCAGCAGTTTAACAAATGGCATTCAGTACTTC.